This T cell receptor beta chain originates from a study of blood T cell repertoires in COVID-19. About the study: The origin of the acute and convalescent COVID-19 samples was the United States, Italy and Spain.

V lost 6 bases and J lost 1, with 16 bases in between. The CDR3 is 15 amino acids. Germline V CDR1 and CDR2: SGHRS, YFSETQ. Clones were read by immunoSEQ multiplex PCR, and TCRdb kept only the in-frame ones, dropping some. The sample shows more than 130,000 clones, around 80% of them seen only once. The sequencing input was peripheral blood. This chain connects TRBV5-1 to TRBJ2-5; possibly TRBD2 for D (5 bases). This clonotype was sampled from a woman older than 75 in a cohort sampled during active or convalescent COVID-19. The CDR3 nucleotides are TGCGCCAGCACCCCCCACAGCGGCCGCCAAGAGACCCAGTACTTC. It encodes CASTPHSGRQETQYF.